This TCR beta chain is drawn from a study of CD8 T cells in ankylosing spondylitis. Study-wide results and limits: CD8+ cells made up the disease-linked clones, which were relatively rare in peripheral blood. What seemed typical of ankylosing spondylitis blood was a TCR beta motif built from several highly homologous variants. Earlier studies detected some motif variants in reactive arthritis synovial fluid and blood.

To note about this clonotype: Its antigen is as yet unknown.

TCR beta libraries were made by quantitative 5'-RACE with molecular barcodes. TCRdb used MiXCR to reprocess the 5' RACE reads, holding one entry per CDR3 protein. The sample carries some 290,000 distinct CDR3 sequences, over 15% recorded once. V dropped 0 bases and J dropped 2 bases, with 11 bases sitting between them. The CDR3 has 16 residues. The V and J genes are TRBV12-3 or TRBV12-4 and TRBJ1-5; tentative D call: TRBD1 (6 bases). The receptor's source is a male donor with ankylosing spondylitis or in good health (not recorded which). What was sequenced was blood, either unsorted or a sorted T cell fraction (not recorded which). CDR3 region: CASSLASGAGNQPQHF. The CDR3 DNA follows: TGTGCCAGCAGTTTAGCGTCAGGGGCGGGCAATCAGCCCCAGCATTTT.